These T cell receptor beta chains were read from a single sample in a study of CD8+ T cells in alopecia areata. The protocol was immunoSEQ multiplex PCR, while the TCRdb copy is restricted to in-frame clones and leaves out a portion. The sample shows approximately 210,000 clones, roughly 66% of them seen only once. Specimen: CD4+ T cells sorted from blood, collected at approximately week 42, from a patient treated with tofacitinib. The source of these receptors is a human donor with alopecia areata. Both conserved end residues are part of each CDR3. A D gene is named only where the DNA matches it firmly. Only some rows state a clone size, as once, few, many or a class for expanded clones.

clone_size	v_call	d_call	cdr3_length	j_call	cdr3_nt	cdr3_aa
-	TRBV5-6	TRBD1	16	TRBJ2-7	TGTGCCAGCAGCCCGGCGGTGGACAGGGTAGGCTACGAGCAGTACTTC	CASSPAVDRVGYEQYF
-	TRBV7-2	-	13	TRBJ2-3	TGTGCCAGCAGCCCTCGGGTGGGGGATACGCAGTATTTT	CASSPRVGDTQYF
-	TRBV5-1	TRBD1	13	TRBJ1-2	TGCGCCAGCAGCGTGGACAGGGAGTATGGCTACACCTTC	CASSVDREYGYTF
-	TRBV2	TRBD1	15	TRBJ1-4	TGTGCCAGCAGCCTAGAAGGACAGGGGTTCGAAAAACTGTTTTTT	CASSLEGQGFEKLFF
few	TRBV6-6	-	13	TRBJ1-4	TGTGCCAGCAGTTCCGACAGAAAAGGAAAACTGTTTTTT	CASSSDRKGKLFF
-	TRBV5-6	-	15	TRBJ2-7	TGTGCCAGCAGCTCCCGGGGGCTAGCGAGCTACGAGCAGTACTTC	CASSSRGLASYEQYF
-	TRBV6-1	-	9	TRBJ2-7	TGTGCCACGAACTACGAGCAGTACTTC	CATNYEQYF
few	TRBV7-9	TRBD2	16	TRBJ2-3	TGTGCCAGCAGGGACCCAGGTGGGACTAGGTCGGATACGCAGTATTTT	CASRDPGGTRSDTQYF
few	TRBV2	TRBD2	21	TRBJ2-1	TGTGCCAGCAGTGAAGCCCGCGTTGGGTTCCGAGCGGGGGGATCCTACAATGAGCAGTTCTTC	CASSEARVGFRAGGSYNEQFF
-	TRBV29-1	TRBD1	12	TRBJ2-7	TGCAGCGCAGGACAGGGGATCTACGAGCAGTACTTC	CSAGQGIYEQYF
-	TRBV7-9	-	16	TRBJ1-4	TGTGCCAGCAATGTGGGCACCCATTCAACTAATGAAAAACTGTTTTTT	CASNVGTHSTNEKLFF
-	TRBV6-1	-	15	TRBJ2-1	TGTGCCAGCAGGGCGCCGGGGCTGGCGAAGGATGAGCAGTTCTTC	CASRAPGLAKDEQFF
few	TRBV2	TRBD1	15	TRBJ2-3	TGTGCCAGCAGTGAAACAGGGGGCGCGGCTGGTACGCAGTATTTT	CASSETGGAAGTQYF
-	TRBV5-6	TRBD1	15	TRBJ2-1	TGTGCCAGCAGATTCCCCGGGACAGAAGACAATGAGCAGTTCTTC	CASRFPGTEDNEQFF
-	TRBV7-7	TRBD1	13	TRBJ2-7	TGTGCCAGCAGCCAGGGGGAACAGACTGGGCAGTACTTC	CASSQGEQTGQYF
few	TRBV30	-	11	TRBJ2-4	TGTGCCTGGAGTCGTGGAAACATTCAGTACTTC	CAWSRGNIQYF
few	TRBV7-8	TRBD2	16	TRBJ2-2	TGTGCCAGCAGCTATAGACTAGCGGGGGTCGGCGGGGAGCTGTTTTTT	CASSYRLAGVGGELFF
few	TRBV7-9	-	14	TRBJ2-2	TGTGCCAGCGCCGGCGGGGCGGGCACCGGGGAGCTGTTTTTT	CASAGGAGTGELFF
-	TRBV6-6	-	16	TRBJ1-2	TGTGCCAGCAGTCTGCGCCAAGGACAAAGCGGTGATGGCTACACCTTC	CASSLRQGQSGDGYTF
-	TRBV7-2	-	12	TRBJ2-7	TGTGCCAGCAGCTTAGTACGGAGCGAGCAGTACTTC	CASSLVRSEQYF
-	TRBV4-1	-	12	TRBJ1-1	TGCGCCAGCAGCCAATCCCGTTCTGAAGCTTTCTTT	CASSQSRSEAFF
-	TRBV15	TRBD1	15	TRBJ1-1	TGTGCCACCAGCATCAGGACAGGGGGAAACACTGAAGCTTTCTTT	CATSIRTGGNTEAFF
-	TRBV29-1	TRBD2	15	TRBJ2-2	TGCAGCGTCGCCGTAGCGGGGGCGAACACCGGGGAGCTGTTTTTT	CSVAVAGANTGELFF
-	TRBV10-2	-	13	TRBJ1-5	TGCGCCAGCCGTCGGGGGTCCGGTCAGCCCCAGCATTTT	CASRRGSGQPQHF
-	TRBV14	-	13	TRBJ2-3	TGTGCCAGCAGCCAAGATTGGGTAGATACGCAGTATTTT	CASSQDWVDTQYF
-	TRBV29-1	TRBD1	14	TRBJ2-7	TGCAGCGTCCGCCCCAACAGGGGGGCCTACGAGCAGTACTTC	CSVRPNRGAYEQYF
few	TRBV29-1	-	13	TRBJ1-5	TGCAGCGTGCTCCGGGGCCCAAATCAGCCCCAGCATTTT	CSVLRGPNQPQHF
few	TRBV29-1	-	11	TRBJ2-1	TGCAGCGTTAGGCCTAACAATGAGCAGTTCTTC	CSVRPNNEQFF
-	TRBV5-6	-	14	TRBJ2-3	TGTGCCAGCAGCTTGGCCGGGACCACAGATACGCAGTATTTT	CASSLAGTTDTQYF
few	TRBV12-5	TRBD1	15	TRBJ1-4	TGTGCTAGTGGTCCAGGGACAGGGTCTAATGAAAAACTGTTTTTT	CASGPGTGSNEKLFF
few	TRBV14	TRBD1	15	TRBJ1-1	TGTGCCAGCAGCCAAGCCGGGACAGGGGGCACTGAAGCTTTCTTT	CASSQAGTGGTEAFF
-	TRBV11-3	-	13	TRBJ1-1	TGTGCCAGCAGCTTAGACAGGACGACTGAAGCTTTCTTT	CASSLDRTTEAFF
-	TRBV30	TRBD1	15	TRBJ2-4	TGTGCCTGGAGCCGTGGCGGGACAGGGGTTGGCATTCAGTACTTC	CAWSRGGTGVGIQYF
few	TRBV15	-	16	TRBJ1-5	TGTGCCACCAGCGGGGGTTCGGGGGCGGGCAATCAGCCCCAGCATTTT	CATSGGSGAGNQPQHF
-	TRBV14	-	13	TRBJ1-2	TGTGCCAGCAGCCAAGGTAGACACTATGGCTACACCTTC	CASSQGRHYGYTF
-	TRBV2	TRBD2	18	TRBJ2-5	TGTGCCAGCGGGACTAGCGGGGGGGCCTCGCCGGGCCAAGAGACCCAGTACTTC	CASGTSGGASPGQETQYF
once	TRBV5-6	-	15	TRBJ2-7	TGTGCCAGCAGCCCTCCGAGCCTTCGTCCCTACGAGCAGTACTTC	CASSPPSLRPYEQYF
-	TRBV19	-	14	TRBJ1-5	TGTGCCAGTAGCAAGGAACGGGTCAATCAGCCCCAGCATTTT	CASSKERVNQPQHF
-	TRBV6-1	-	15	TRBJ2-3	TGTGCCAGCAGTCCTCTAGCCGGGGCAAAGGATACGCAGTATTTT	CASSPLAGAKDTQYF
-	TRBV6-1	-	12	TRBJ1-5	TGTGCCAGCAATGAAGGGGGGCAGCCCCAGCATTTT	CASNEGGQPQHF
-	TRBV6-5	-	15	TRBJ1-2	TGTGCCAGCAGTCCTACAGCGAAAAACCGCTATGGCTACACCTTC	CASSPTAKNRYGYTF
-	TRBV30	TRBD2	15	TRBJ2-1	TGTGCCTGGAGTGTATCAGCGGGGGGGCCTGGGGAGCAGTTCTTC	CAWSVSAGGPGEQFF
few	TRBV7-9	TRBD1	18	TRBJ1-1	TGTGCCAGCAGCTCCCGCCCTCTTGGACAGGGTCCGAGGACTGAAGCTTTCTTT	CASSSRPLGQGPRTEAFF
-	TRBV29-1	-	15	TRBJ2-3	TGCAGCGTTGAAGAAAATTGGCCCGTCCCAGATACGCAGTATTTT	CSVEENWPVPDTQYF
few	TRBV29-1	-	11	TRBJ2-7	TGCAGCGCCCAAAGGTACGGCGAGCAGTACTTC	CSAQRYGEQYF
many	TRBV2	-	14	TRBJ1-2	TGTGCCAGCAGTGTCGACGTAGCTAACTATGGCTACACCTTC	CASSVDVANYGYTF
-	TRBV19	TRBD1	13	TRBJ2-5	TGTGCCACCGCGGGACAGGGCGGGGAGACCCAGTACTTC	CATAGQGGETQYF
-	TRBV28	TRBD1	17	TRBJ2-6	TGTGCCAGCAGTTTCGGGACAGGAGGATCGGGGGCCAACGTCCTGACTTTC	CASSFGTGGSGANVLTF